A single sample gave rise to the 2 T cell receptor beta chains below, sequenced in a study of cytomegalovirus exposure and HLA in healthy donors. PCR primers comprised 60 Vbeta and 13 Jbeta primers. Produced via immunoSEQ multiplex PCR; TCRdb's table is partial and in-frame only. The table shows about 38,000 clones, with approximately 71% occurring only once. The sample taken for sequencing was PBMCs. These receptors all come from a man aged 50 to 60 in good health and CMV-seropositive.

The rearrangement links TRBV27 to TRBJ2-5; 7 nucleotides line up with TRBD1. This CDR3 comprises 14 residues. The germline CDR1 and CDR2 sequences are MNHEY and SMNVEV (reference sequence). V lost 4 bases to trimming and J lost 5 bases; unmatched junction nucleotides: 7. The DNA for the CDR3 is TGTGCCAGCAGTTCCCCGGGCAGGGGGGAGACCCAGTACTTC. This encodes CASSSPGRGETQYF.

J is TRBJ1-1 and V is TRBV7-2, with D unresolved. This CDR3 comprises 13 residues. In germline, CDR1 is SGHTA, CDR2 FQGNSA. V dropped 2 bases and J dropped 0 bases, with 4 bases sitting between them. In nucleotides, the CDR3 is TGTGCCAGCAGCTTAATCATGAACACTGAAGCTTTCTTT. Translation gives CASSLIMNTEAFF.